The rows below give T cell receptor beta chains drawn from one sample of a study of T-cell memory formation after mild COVID-19. TCRdb reprocessed the 5' RACE reads via MiXCR and lists one record per CDR3 protein. The table shows 360,000 or so distinct CDR3 sequences, with around 28% occurring only once. Sequences were obtained from PBMCs or a T cell subset sorted from them (not recorded which). Every receptor here comes from an adult woman who had mild COVID-19 (a few samples of this study predate the infection). Cell type and time point are not known. Both conserved end residues are part of each CDR3. The order of the fields is V gene, D gene, J gene, clone size, CDR3 DNA, CDR3 protein. The D gene is left open where the match is weak. The size entry is marked missing in some rows and otherwise reads once, few, many or a size class.

TRBV27	.	TRBJ2-5	many	TGTGCCAGCAGTTTATGGGTCGGCCAAGAGACCCAGTACTTC	CASSLWVGQETQYF
TRBV24-1	.	TRBJ2-1	few	TGTGCCACCAGTGATCCTCTCCGGGGTCGGAATGAGCAGTTCTTC	CATSDPLRGRNEQFF
TRBV6-5	TRBD1	TRBJ1-6	.	TGTGCCAGCAGCCCAGGGGGCTTAGGTTCACCCCTCCACTTT	CASSPGGLGSPLHF
TRBV29-1	.	TRBJ2-1	.	TGCAGCGCGTCCAGGGGGGCCAGACTCGTCTACAATGAGCAGTTCTTC	CSASRGARLVYNEQFF
TRBV12-3/TRBV12-4	TRBD1	TRBJ2-7	.	TGTGCCAGCAGTCCATCGACAGGGTTTCAGTACGAGCAGTACTTC	CASSPSTGFQYEQYF
TRBV30	TRBD1	TRBJ1-2	.	TGTGCCTGGCGCAGGACACAGGGGGCCTATGGCTACACCTTC	CAWRRTQGAYGYTF
TRBV24-1	.	TRBJ2-5	.	TGTGCCACCAGTGTGGGGTATCAGGAGACCCAGTACTTC	CATSVGYQETQYF
TRBV7-2	.	TRBJ1-1	.	TGTGCCAGCAGCTTAGCGGTGGGGCAGCGTGAAGCTTTCTTT	CASSLAVGQREAFF
TRBV24-1	.	TRBJ2-6	.	TGTGCCACCAGCGCCCCAGGCGGTGGGGCCAACGTCCTGACTTTC	CATSAPGGGANVLTF
TRBV5-5	TRBD1	TRBJ1-1	.	TGTGCCAGCAGTTATCCTTCAGGGACAGGGAAGACTGAAGCTTTCTTT	CASSYPSGTGKTEAFF
TRBV20-1	.	TRBJ1-1	few	TGCAGTGCTAGTTCGGTGAGGCTCGAGAACACTGAAGCTTTCTTT	CSASSVRLENTEAFF
TRBV9	.	TRBJ2-7	few	TGTGCCAGCAGCGTAGGCGCAGGGAAATTTTACGAGCAGTACTTC	CASSVGAGKFYEQYF
TRBV7-9	.	TRBJ1-1	.	TGTGCCAGCAGCCGGAAGGACTTGGCCCCTGAAGCTTTCTTT	CASSRKDLAPEAFF
TRBV4-3	.	TRBJ2-1	few	TGCGCCAGCAGCCGTAGTACGGGGAATGAGCAGTTCTTC	CASSRSTGNEQFF
TRBV6-6	TRBD2	TRBJ2-1	.	TGTGCCAGCAGACCAGCGGGGGGGCTGAACAATGAGCAGTTCTTC	CASRPAGGLNNEQFF
TRBV11-3	.	TRBJ2-7	.	TGTGCCAGCAGCTCTCACCAGGGGGGCGAGCAGTACTTC	CASSSHQGGEQYF
TRBV7-9	.	TRBJ1-2	.	TGTGCCAGCAGCTTAGGTGGAGGGGAGAGCTATGGCTACACCTTC	CASSLGGGESYGYTF
TRBV5-1	TRBD2	TRBJ2-5	few	TGCGCCAGCAGCTTTCTAGCGGGAGCAGAGGAGACCCAGTACTTC	CASSFLAGAEETQYF
TRBV4-3	.	TRBJ1-1	.	TGCGCCAGCAGCCGGGGATTGGAGGGCACTGAAGCTTTCTTT	CASSRGLEGTEAFF
TRBV27	.	TRBJ1-1	few	TGTGCCAGCAGTTCCGGACAGACCACTGAAGCTTTCTTT	CASSSGQTTEAFF
TRBV6-6	.	TRBJ1-1	.	TGTGCCAGCAGTTACCAGGCGTCGAGGGGTGAAGCTTTCTTT	CASSYQASRGEAFF
TRBV28	TRBD2	TRBJ2-7	.	TGTGCCAGCAGTTTCATAGGGACTAGAAGACACGAGCAGTACTTC	CASSFIGTRRHEQYF
TRBV5-4	.	TRBJ2-7	.	TGTGCCATCAGCTTGGCTCCCTACGAGCAGTACTTC	CAISLAPYEQYF
TRBV5-1	TRBD1	TRBJ1-1	few	TGCGCCAGCAGCCCCCGGACAGGGAGGATGAACACTGAAGCTTTCTTT	CASSPRTGRMNTEAFF
TRBV24-1	TRBD1	TRBJ2-2	few	TGTGCCACCAGGACAGGGGGTCTTCGGGACACCGGGGAGCTGTTTTTT	CATRTGGLRDTGELFF
TRBV20-1	TRBD1	TRBJ2-1	many	TGCAGTGTGCTTCGACAGGGGTTCAATGAGCAGTTCTTC	CSVLRQGFNEQFF
TRBV5-5	TRBD1	TRBJ1-4	.	TGTGCCAGCAGCCCCGGACAGGGCGGAACTAATGAAAAACTGTTTTTT	CASSPGQGGTNEKLFF
TRBV12-3/TRBV12-4	.	TRBJ2-1	.	TGTGCCAGCAGTTTCGGCCTGACCGGACTCGGAGAGCAGTTCTTC	CASSFGLTGLGEQFF
TRBV20-1	TRBD2	TRBJ2-1	.	TGCAGTGCTAGACCAGGCGGTAGGGGACTAACATACAATGAGCAGTTCTTC	CSARPGGRGLTYNEQFF
TRBV20-1	.	TRBJ1-5	.	TGCAGTGCTAGAGCCCCTGGGAGTAATCAGCCCCAGCATTTT	CSARAPGSNQPQHF
TRBV5-1	.	TRBJ1-1	many	TGCGCCAGCAGCCCCGGGACACCTAACACTGAAGCTTTCTTT	CASSPGTPNTEAFF